The 31 T cell receptor beta chains below all came from one sample that was sequenced in a study of regulatory T cells in long-lasting Graves disease. Investigators prepared the TCR beta libraries by applying iRepertoire HTBI primers and Arm-PCR of CDR3 regions. Via MiXCR, TCRdb re-called the multiplex PCR reads, giving one row per CDR3 protein. Found here are some 230,000 distinct CDR3 sequences, about 16% of them singletons; the top ten hold approximately 20%. Time point noted: newly diagnosed GD, antithyroid drugs for less than 3 months. TCR sequences were obtained from RNA taken from PBMCs. This sample comprised peripheral blood mononuclear cells (PBMCs), obtained at new diagnosis, from a patient treated with antithyroid drugs. The receptor set was obtained from a female donor with Graves disease.

This clonotype was detected only a few times. V is TRBV7-2 and J is TRBJ1-2, with D perhaps TRBD1 (6 bases). The V and J ends lost 2 bases and 4 bases respectively, with 20 bases between them. The CDR3 has 17 residues. From germline, CDR1 is SGHTA and CDR2 FQGNSA. The CDR3 bases are TGTGCCAGCAGCTTAATGGCGCGGAGGGGGGATTTCTATGGCTACACCTTC. This gives the protein CASSLMARRGDFYGYTF.

The chain uses TRBV19 and TRBJ1-2; the match to TRBD1 covers 8 bases. Germline V lookup: CDR1 LNHDA, CDR2 SQIVND (reference sequence). The CDR3 has 14 residues. With V trimmed by 7 bases and J by 6 bases, 10 bases remained unmatched. The chain's CDR3 is CASISGPTGDGYTF. In DNA, the CDR3 is TGTGCCAGTATCTCAGGACCGACAGGGGATGGCTACACCTTC. Complete variable domain (other parts from reference TRBV19 and TRBJ1-2): DGGITQSPKYLFRKEGQNVTLSCEQNLNHDAMYWYRQDPGQGLRLIYYSQIVNDFQKGDIAEGYSVSREKKESFPLTVTSAQKNPTAFYLCASISGPTGDGYTFGSGTRLTVV.

This clonotype was recorded at least ten times. V and J are TRBV7-8 and TRBJ2-3; D is tentatively TRBD1 or TRBD2 (7 bases each). Germline-derived CDR1 and CDR2 are SGHVS and FQNEAQ. The V end was cut by 5 bases, the J end by 8 bases, with 17 bases between. The CDR3 totals 14 residues. The CDR3 is CASSQTGRAVTQYF. In nucleotides, the CDR3 is TGTGCCAGCAGCCAGACAGGGAGGGCAGTTACGCAGTATTTT.

This clonotype was seen ten or more times. The chain is built from TRBV12-3 or TRBV12-4 and TRBJ1-6, with D possibly TRBD1 on 6 matching bases. The CDR3 sequence is 13 residues long. The V end lost 6 bases, the J end lost 7 bases, and 10 bases lay between the germline ends. The CDR3 region is CASSQGRNSPLHF. As DNA, the CDR3 is TGTGCCAGCAGCCAGGGGAGGAATTCACCCCTCCACTTT.

This clonotype was seen at least ten times. The J gene is TRBJ1-2, the V gene TRBV11-3; D remains ambiguous. The CDR3 contains 15 residues. V was clipped by 5 bases and J by 0 bases, with 13 bases between them. CDR1 is SGHNT and CDR2 is YENEEA in the germline V gene. Here the CDR3 reads CASSAGVSANYGYTF. The CDR3 DNA follows: TGTGCCAGCAGCGCCGGGGTATCAGCTAACTATGGCTACACCTTC.

This clonotype was seen many times. The chain joins TRBV7-2 to TRBJ2-3, with D perhaps matching TRBD1 or TRBD2 (5 bases each). There are 17 residues in the CDR3. Trimming cost V 1 base and J 3 bases, with 17 bases left between them. CDR1 SGHTA and CDR2 FQGNSA come from the germline V gene. CDR3 sequence reads: CASSLVRAGMWTDTQYF. CDR3 nucleotides: TGTGCCAGCAGCTTAGTCAGGGCGGGTATGTGGACAGATACGCAGTATTTT.

This clonotype was picked up many times. CDR3 residues: CASSVAASLNEKLFF. CDR3 DNA: TGTGCCAGCAGCGTAGCGGCCAGCCTTAATGAAAAACTGTTTTTT. The V call is TRBV9, the J call TRBJ1-4; D not certain. V was shortened by 0 bases and J by 4 bases, with 10 bases between the two germline ends. CDR1 is SGDLS and CDR2 is YYNGEE in the germline V gene. This CDR3 region has 15 residues.

At least ten counts were recorded for this clonotype. The genes are TRBV12-3 or TRBV12-4 and TRBJ1-1; possible D gene TRBD1, 5 bases. The V gene lost 0 bases and the J gene lost 4 bases, with 9 bases spanning the gap. This CDR3 spans 14 amino acids. CDR3 DNA sequence: TGTGCCAGCAGTTTAGCCCCGGGGGGCACTGAAGCTTTCTTT. It specifies CASSLAPGGTEAFF.

The table lists this clonotype with many counts. The CDR3 sequence: CASSDTGGRYGYTF. CDR3 nucleotide sequence: TGTGCCAGCAGCGACACAGGGGGCCGATATGGCTACACCTTC. V gene TRBV9 combines with J gene TRBJ1-2; 9 nucleotides agree with TRBD1. Trimming cost V 3 bases and J 5 bases; bases outside gene matches: 5. The CDR3 has 14 residues. Germline CDR1 SGDLS, CDR2 YYNGEE.

Notes on this clonotype: This likely stems from a read error, as it lies one base from a far larger clone. The chain uses TRBV28 and TRBJ1-6; D remains unclear. Trimming removed 5 bases at V and 7 bases at J, with 12 bases between. Germline CDR1 MDHEN, CDR2 SYDVKM. The CDR3 covers 14 residues. CDR3 nucleotide sequence: TGTGCCAGCAGTCCCCCGACTGCAAATTCACCCCTCCACTTT. Its protein product is CASSPPTANSPLHF. The variable domain in full, completed from reference TRBV28 and TRBJ1-6, reads DVKVTQSSRYLVKRTGEKVFLECVQDMDHENMFWYRQDPGLGLRLIYFSYDVKMKEKGDIPEGYSVSREKKERFSLILESASTNQTSMYLCASSPPTANSPLHFGNGTRLTVT.

This sequence joins TRBV18 and TRBJ2-1; 9 bases agree with TRBD1. Losses at the gene ends were 6 bases for V and 5 bases for J; bases not matched to a gene: 11. This CDR3 is 16 amino acids long. The germline V gene encodes CDR1 KGHSH and CDR2 LQKENI. The CDR3 DNA reads TGTGCCAGCTCTCCCTTGGACAGGGGAGTCAACAATGAGCAGTTCTTC. Residues: CASSPLDRGVNNEQFF.

The sample holds many counts of this clonotype. V usage is TRBV6-1 and J usage is TRBJ2-1; unclear D gene. Germline assignment: CDR1 MNHNS and CDR2 SASEGT. This CDR3 region has 12 residues. V was cut by 2 bases and J by 2 bases, with 1 base left in between. The CDR3 sequence is CASSETYNEQFF. CDR3 nucleotides: TGTGCCAGCAGTGAAACCTACAATGAGCAGTTCTTC.

About this clonotype: Since a much larger clone is just one base distant, this may be a read error. The V and J genes are TRBV24-1 and TRBJ2-1; the match to TRBD2 covers 8 bases. The CDR3 totals 17 residues. Germline V gene lookup returns CDR1 KGHDR and CDR2 SFDVKD. This CDR3 reads CAASGSHSGKSYNEQFF. The CDR3 DNA is TGTGCCGCCAGTGGCTCCCATAGCGGGAAGTCCTACAATGAGCAGTTCTTC.

This clonotype showed up many times. This chain links TRBV7-3 with TRBJ2-3; tentative D call: TRBD2 (6 bases). The CDR3 is 15 amino acids. V lost 4 bases to trimming and J lost 4 bases, with 15 bases between them. Germline V CDR1 and CDR2: SGHTA, FQGTGA. CDR3 nucleotide sequence: TGTGCCAGCAGCTATGGGCCGGCTAGCGCAGATACGCAGTATTTT. This encodes CASSYGPASADTQYF.

This clonotype appeared a single time. CDR3 nucleotide sequence: TGTGCCAGCACTTCGGGGGGGCGTGGGGACACAGATACGCAGTATTTT. This gives the protein CASTSGGRGDTDTQYF. This rearrangement joins TRBV9 to TRBJ2-3, with 8 positions matching TRBD2. Germline CDR1 reads SGDLS; CDR2 reads YYNGEE. The CDR3 has 16 amino acids. V gave up 6 bases and J gave up 2 bases; unmatched junction bases: 11.

In this sample, this clonotype turned up many times. The V call is TRBV6-5, the J call TRBJ1-5; perhaps TRBD1 as D (6 bases). Germline values: CDR1 MNHEY, CDR2 SVGAGI. Trimming took off 4 bases at V and 2 bases at J, with 12 bases between the two ends. The CDR3 consists of 15 residues. Written as DNA, the CDR3 is TGTGCCAGCAGTTTAAGGGGGATTGGCAATCAGCCCCAGCATTTT. Its protein is CASSLRGIGNQPQHF.

This clonotype was recorded many times. The J gene is TRBJ2-2, the V gene TRBV9; D remains ambiguous. Trimming stripped 0 bases from V and 6 bases from J, with 9 bases between. The CDR3 spans 14 residues. Germline V lookup: CDR1 SGDLS, CDR2 YYNGEE. CDR3 coding DNA: TGTGCCAGCAGCGTAGGAAGAGTGCCCGGGGAGCTGTTTTTT. Translating gives CASSVGRVPGELFF.

Ten or more counts support this clonotype. This rearrangement joins TRBV25-1 to TRBJ2-5; D gene unclear. V shed 1 base and J shed 3 bases, with 9 bases lying between them. This CDR3 is 14 amino acids long. CDR1 and CDR2 from the germline V gene are MGHDK and SYGVNS. CDR3 nucleotide sequence: TGTGCCAGCAGTGAATGGGAAGGGAAAGAGACCCAGTACTTC. This gives the protein CASSEWEGKETQYF.

This rearrangement joins TRBV11-2 to TRBJ1-1; no definite D call. Germline CDR1 SGHAT, CDR2 FQNNGV. V lost 6 bases and J lost 1, with 15 bases in between. The length of the CDR3 is 15 residues. The CDR3 region is CASRTITQRNTEAFF. CDR3 in DNA: TGTGCCAGCAGAACAATCACCCAGCGGAACACTGAAGCTTTCTTT.

This clonotype was detected a few times. This rearrangement joins TRBV7-2 to TRBJ2-7; D is ambiguous. This CDR3 comprises 13 residues. The germline V and J ends were trimmed by 2 bases and 2 bases, with 7 bases remaining between them. The germline V gene has CDR1 SGHTA and CDR2 FQGNSA. DNA of the CDR3: TGTGCCAGCAGCTTACTTCTCCCCTACGAGCAGTACTTC. As protein: CASSLLLPYEQYF.

The rearrangement links TRBV27 to TRBJ1-6; TRBD1 might be the D (6 bases). CDR1 is MNHEY and CDR2 is SMNVEV in the germline V gene (reference sequence). Trimming took 3 bases from V and 5 from J, leaving 17 bases between them. The CDR3 runs 17 residues. CDR3 sequence: CASSFNGPQGDNSPLHF. CDR3 DNA: TGTGCCAGCAGTTTCAACGGCCCACAGGGAGATAATTCACCCCTCCACTTT.

As to this clonotype: This probably arose from a read error, given a far larger clone one base away. The genes are TRBV7-9 and TRBJ1-1; no clear D. Germline CDR1 and CDR2: SEHNR and FQNEAQ (reference sequence). The CDR3 contains 13 residues. The CDR3 nucleotides are TGTGTCAGCAGCTTAGGAGGAGGGACTGAAGCTTTCTTT. The encoded protein is CVSSLGGGTEAFF.

This clonotype came up many times. The genes are TRBV14 and TRBJ1-1; tentatively, D is TRBD1 (6 bases). The V gene lost 0 bases and the J gene lost 4 bases, with 12 bases spanning the gap. This CDR3 spans 15 amino acids. CDR1 is SGHDN and CDR2 is FVKESK in the germline V gene. CDR3: CASSQEEGGTTEAFF. The CDR3 DNA sequence: TGTGCCAGCAGCCAAGAGGAAGGGGGTACCACTGAAGCTTTCTTT.

This clonotype appeared many times. The chain has TRBV6-2 or TRBV6-3 and TRBJ1-1; 8 nucleotides agree with TRBD1. CDR1 is MNHEY and CDR2 is SVGEGT in the germline V gene. Trimming took 4 bases from V and 4 from J; bases not matched to a gene: 5. The CDR3 consists of 14 residues. The CDR3 bases are TGTGCCAGCAGTTCCCCAGGGGGCGGCACTGAAGCTTTCTTT. Protein sequence: CASSSPGGGTEAFF.

In its sample, this clonotype was seen a few times. CDR3 protein: CASSQGLAEKNIQYF. Here the CDR3 DNA reads TGTGCCAGCAGCCAGGGACTAGCGGAAAAAAACATTCAGTACTTC. The chain joins TRBV4-2 to TRBJ2-4; 11 bases fit TRBD2. CDR3 length: 15 residues. CDR1 and CDR2 from the germline V gene are LGHNA and YNFKEQ. V shed 3 bases and J 4 bases; nucleotides not matched to a gene: 2.

In its sample, this clonotype was seen many times. The rearrangement links TRBV2 to TRBJ1-3; possible D gene TRBD1, 5 bases. The CDR3 has 14 residues. Between the trimmed V and J ends, which lost 5 bases and 0 bases, there was a span of 8 bases. CDR1 and CDR2 from the germline V gene are SNHLY and FYNNEI. The CDR3 loop is CASSQGLSGNTIYF. CDR3 sequence (DNA): TGTGCCAGCAGTCAGGGACTCTCTGGAAACACCATATATTTT. The full variable domain, rest sourced from reference TRBV2 and TRBJ1-3, is EPEVTQTPSHQVTQMGQEVILRCVPISNHLYFYWYRQILGQKVEFLVSFYNNEISEKSEIFDDQFSVERPDGSNFTLKIRSTKLEDSAMYFCASSQGLSGNTIYFGEGSWLTVV.

This clonotype occurred many times. This chain links TRBV19 with TRBJ2-1; D gene ambiguous. This CDR3 region has 13 residues. V was shortened by 6 bases and J by 0 bases, with 6 bases between the two germline ends. The germline V gene has CDR1 LNHDA and CDR2 SQIVND (reference sequence). The CDR3 coding sequence is TGTGCCAGTAGGGACCCCTCCTACAATGAGCAGTTCTTC. It specifies CASRDPSYNEQFF.

Note on this clonotype: It may be a read error: a sequence one base away is much more abundant. The V call is TRBV28, the J call TRBJ2-1, with 10 bases aligning to TRBD2. The germline V gene has CDR1 MDHEN and CDR2 SYDVKM. V gave up 3 bases and J gave up 8 bases; unmatched junction bases: 13. The CDR3 spans 17 residues. CDR3 in amino acids: CASSFVLLAGVSDEQFF. DNA for the CDR3: TGTGCCAGCAGTTTTGTTCTCCTAGCGGGAGTTAGTGATGAGCAGTTCTTC.

This clonotype showed up many times. V usage is TRBV15 and J usage is TRBJ1-2, with D perhaps TRBD1 (5 bases). The germline CDR1 and CDR2 sequences are LNHNV and YYDKDF (reference sequence). CDR3 length: 15 amino acids. Trimming removed 3 bases at V and 5 bases at J, with 16 bases between. CDR3 loop: CATSSATDWGYGYTF. CDR3 in DNA: TGTGCCACCAGCAGCGCGACAGATTGGGGATATGGCTACACCTTC.

Ten or more counts support this clonotype. The genes are TRBV3-1 and TRBJ2-5; 9 nucleotides match TRBD2. The trim removed 6 bases at V and 8 bases at J, leaving 13 bases unmatched. CDR1 is LGHDT, CDR2 YNNKEL, per germline (reference sequence). CDR3 size: 15 residues. As DNA, the CDR3 is TGTGCCAGCAGACACTCGACTAGCGGCCTTAAAACCCAGTACTTC. It encodes CASRHSTSGLKTQYF.

This clonotype was seen repeatedly, ten times or more. This chain uses TRBV15 with TRBJ1-1; the D gene is possibly TRBD1 (6 bases). V was pared by 0 bases and J by 0 bases, with 8 bases between. The CDR3 extends over 15 amino acids. Per germline, CDR1 LNHNV and CDR2 YYDKDF (reference sequence). This chain's CDR3 is CATSREDSLNTEAFF. The CDR3 DNA follows: TGTGCCACCAGCAGAGAGGACAGTCTGAACACTGAAGCTTTCTTT.